A selection of T cell receptor beta chains follows, all from one sample in a study of human T cells and chemical hapten exposure. TCRdb reanalysed the RACE reads using MiXCR and keeps one entry per CDR3 protein. Of about 84,000 distinct CDR3 sequences listed, more than 9% are singletons. This specimen consisted of whole blood, obtained in connection with sensitization to the hapten diphenylcyclopropenone (DPC). These receptors all come from a woman aged 50 to 60 with alopecia areata. Some clones in this sample may be carry-over from other donors' samples. Both conserved end residues are part of each CDR3. The D gene is left open where the match is weak. Size tells how often a clone was seen (once, few, many) or the class of an expanded clone, and some rows leave it out.

v_gene,abundance,len,j_gene,d_gene,CDR3nt,CDR3aa
TRBV5-5,many,15,TRBJ1-1,TRBD1,TGTGCCAGCAGCACGTACAGGGGGCCTGTCACTGAAGCTTTCTTT,CASSTYRGPVTEAFF
TRBV9,.,15,TRBJ2-5,TRBD1,TGTGCCAGCAGCCCAACAGGGGGCGTAGGAGAGACCCAGTACTTC,CASSPTGGVGETQYF
TRBV2,.,15,TRBJ2-2,TRBD2,TGTGCCAGCAGGCCGGGACTAGCCTACGCCGGGGAGCTGTTTTTT,CASRPGLAYAGELFF
TRBV20-1,once,10,TRBJ1-1,.,TGCAGTGCTGACGGCACTGAAGCTTTCTTT,CSADGTEAFF
TRBV28,few,13,TRBJ1-5,.,TGTGCCAGCAGTTTAGACTTTCGGCAGCCCCAGCATTTT,CASSLDFRQPQHF
TRBV2,.,11,TRBJ2-3,.,TGTGCCAGCACGGCCACAGATACGCAGTATTTT,CASTATDTQYF
TRBV18,few,12,TRBJ2-7,.,TGTGCCAGCTCGCGGCCTGGGTACGAGCAGTACTTC,CASSRPGYEQYF
TRBV13,.,14,TRBJ1-2,TRBD1,TGTGCCAGCAGCCTAGAGAGACAGGGCTATGGCTACACCTTC,CASSLERQGYGYTF
TRBV28,.,15,TRBJ2-2,.,TGTGCCAGCAGTTTACGCCTACCGAACACCGGGGAGCTGTTTTTT,CASSLRLPNTGELFF
TRBV12-3/TRBV12-4,.,13,TRBJ2-5,.,TGTGCCAGCAGCAAACGCGGCCAAGAGACCCAGTACTTC,CASSKRGQETQYF
TRBV7-2,few,19,TRBJ2-1,.,TGTGCCAGCAGCTTAGGGCCGGGGTTCACTGGATATGAGAGCGATGAGCAGTTCTTC,CASSLGPGFTGYESDEQFF
TRBV30,many,16,TRBJ1-1,.,TGTGCCTGGGCCAGGGGACGGGGAAAGGGATACACTGAAGCTTTCTTT,CAWARGRGKGYTEAFF
TRBV6-6,many,13,TRBJ2-1,.,TGTGCCAGCAGTTACGGCTCGAGGGTTGAGCAGTTCTTC,CASSYGSRVEQFF
TRBV29-1,.,13,TRBJ1-5,.,TGCAGCGTTGAGCTCCCAGGGAATCAGCCCCAGCATTTT,CSVELPGNQPQHF
TRBV7-2,.,14,TRBJ2-7,.,TGTGCCAGCAGGTGGGGATCGGGCACATACGAGCAGTACTTC,CASRWGSGTYEQYF
TRBV7-2,many,18,TRBJ1-1,TRBD1,TGTGCCAGCAGCTCACACAGGGGAATGGTAATGTTCGACACTGAAGCTTTCTTT,CASSSHRGMVMFDTEAFF
TRBV28,.,12,TRBJ2-1,.,TGTGCCAGCCACTCGGGAGTTCATGAGCAGTTCTTC,CASHSGVHEQFF
TRBV29-1,many,13,TRBJ1-1,.,TGCAGCGTCGGCACGGGGGGCGGCACTGAAGCTTTCTTT,CSVGTGGGTEAFF
TRBV6-1,.,15,TRBJ2-7,TRBD1,TGTGCCAGCACCACAGGGACAGGGGGAGCCTACGAGCAGTACTTC,CASTTGTGGAYEQYF
TRBV23-1,few,17,TRBJ2-7,.,TGCGCCAGCAGTCAATCTTGGCGGGATTCGTCCGCCTACGAGCAGTACTTC,CASSQSWRDSSAYEQYF
TRBV6-1,many,13,TRBJ1-5,.,TGTGCCAGCGGGGACAATAGCAATCAGCCCCAGCATTTT,CASGDNSNQPQHF
TRBV11-1,few,14,TRBJ2-5,.,TGTGCCAGCAGCCAAGGCGGGCTCCGATGGACCCAGTACTTC,CASSQGGLRWTQYF
TRBV4-1,.,16,TRBJ2-5,.,TGCGCCAGCAGCCATACCCTCGCCCAGGGAAGAGAGACCCAGTACTTC,CASSHTLAQGRETQYF
TRBV30,few,14,TRBJ1-1,.,TGTGCCTGGAGTTCAACTACTGGGAACACTGAAGCTTTCTTT,CAWSSTTGNTEAFF
TRBV29-1,few,13,TRBJ2-2,.,TGCAGCGTTTTCAGGGGGGACACCGGGGAGCTGTTTTTT,CSVFRGDTGELFF
TRBV7-9,few,13,TRBJ1-1,.,TGTGCCAGCAGTGGACAGTCGGACACTGAAGCTTTCTTT,CASSGQSDTEAFF
TRBV28,many,14,TRBJ1-2,.,TGTGCCAGCAGTTTACCGACAGGCCCTTTGGGCTACACCTTC,CASSLPTGPLGYTF
TRBV30,many,15,TRBJ2-3,.,TGTGCCTGGACCCCACCCCCGCAGAGCACAGATACGCAGTATTTT,CAWTPPPQSTDTQYF
TRBV7-2,.,11,TRBJ2-1,.,TGTGCCAGCAGCCCCCGCCGGGAGCAGTTCTTC,CASSPRREQFF
TRBV28,.,14,TRBJ2-3,.,TGTGCCAGCAGTTTCAGTCTGATCACAGATACGCAGTATTTT,CASSFSLITDTQYF
TRBV5-4,.,14,TRBJ1-2,TRBD1,TGTGCCAGCAGCTTGAGACAGGGAGGGTATGGCTACACCTTC,CASSLRQGGYGYTF
TRBV21-1,many,18,TRBJ2-5,.,TGTCCTATCCACTGTCCTAATCGTCGCGGGAGCGGGCAAGAGACCCAGTACTTC,CPIHCPNRRGSGQETQYF
TRBV28,many,10,TRBJ1-1,.,TGTGCCAGCACGGGATTTGAAGCTTTCTTT,CASTGFEAFF
TRBV5-5,many,12,TRBJ1-4,TRBD1,TGTGCCAGCAGCCAGGACAGGGCCCAACTGTTTTTT,CASSQDRAQLFF
TRBV20-1,few,11,TRBJ2-1,.,TGCAGTGCTACCGGAACCAATGAGCAGTTCTTC,CSATGTNEQFF
TRBV29-1,many,12,TRBJ2-5,.,TGCAGCGTTTTAAGGGGGCAAGAGACCCAGTACTTC,CSVLRGQETQYF
TRBV6-1,many,11,TRBJ1-1,.,TGTGCCAGCTCCCCCCACACTGAAGCTTTCTTT,CASSPHTEAFF
TRBV10-3,many,14,TRBJ2-3,TRBD2,TGTGCCACCCGTCCGGGAGGTAGCACAGATACGCAGTATTTT,CATRPGGSTDTQYF
TRBV27,.,14,TRBJ1-6,.,TGTGCCACCAGTTTATACGGGAATAATTCACCCCTCCACTTT,CATSLYGNNSPLHF
TRBV7-8,many,15,TRBJ1-5,.,TGTGCCAGCAGCTTACTTATCGTCCGGAATCAGCCCCAGCATTTT,CASSLLIVRNQPQHF
TRBV12-2,.,16,TRBJ1-2,.,TGTGCAAGTCGCTTAGCGAAGCGGGAGACTAACTATGGCTACACCTTC,CASRLAKRETNYGYTF
TRBV6-2/TRBV6-3,few,12,TRBJ2-2,.,TGTGCCAGCACCCACGGCACCGGGGAGCTGTTTTTT,CASTHGTGELFF
TRBV30,few,13,TRBJ2-7,.,TGTGCCTGGCGACAGGAGGCCTCCTACGAGCAGTACTTC,CAWRQEASYEQYF
TRBV28,many,13,TRBJ2-2,.,TGTGCCAGCCAGCACTCAAACACCGGGGAGCTGTTTTTT,CASQHSNTGELFF
TRBV7-9,.,17,TRBJ1-6,.,TGTGCCAGCAGCAGATTCACAGGGATGGGGTATAATTCACCCCTCCACTTT,CASSRFTGMGYNSPLHF
TRBV6-5,few,14,TRBJ1-1,TRBD1,TGTGCCAGCAGTTCAAATGGACAGGGCGCTGAAGCTTTCTTT,CASSSNGQGAEAFF
TRBV12-5,many,13,TRBJ1-2,.,TGTGCTAGTGGTTTGGAAAGCTTGTATGGCTACACCTTC,CASGLESLYGYTF
TRBV5-1,many,16,TRBJ2-6,.,TGCGCCAGCAGCTTGGACAGACTTGAGGGGGCCAACGTCCTGACTTTC,CASSLDRLEGANVLTF
TRBV18,many,15,TRBJ2-7,TRBD2,TGTGCCAGCTCACCGTGGACTAGCGGGAGTTACGAGCAGTACTTC,CASSPWTSGSYEQYF
TRBV9,.,14,TRBJ2-1,TRBD1,TGTGCCAGCAGCTCACGGGACAGCTATAATGAGCAGTTCTTC,CASSSRDSYNEQFF
TRBV30,many,15,TRBJ1-1,TRBD1,TGTGCCTGGAGCGTTCAGGGACAGGAGGAAACTGAAGCTTTCTTT,CAWSVQGQEETEAFF
TRBV3-1,.,14,TRBJ2-7,TRBD1,TGTGCCAGCAGCCTAGGGGGCCGGTCCTACGAGCAGTACTTC,CASSLGGRSYEQYF
TRBV2,.,15,TRBJ2-5,TRBD1,TGTGCCAGCAGTGACTTGGACAGGGATAGGGAGACCCAGTACTTC,CASSDLDRDRETQYF
TRBV3-1,many,14,TRBJ2-7,.,TGTGCCAGCAGCCTTCGACAGAGAATCTACGAGCAGTACTTC,CASSLRQRIYEQYF